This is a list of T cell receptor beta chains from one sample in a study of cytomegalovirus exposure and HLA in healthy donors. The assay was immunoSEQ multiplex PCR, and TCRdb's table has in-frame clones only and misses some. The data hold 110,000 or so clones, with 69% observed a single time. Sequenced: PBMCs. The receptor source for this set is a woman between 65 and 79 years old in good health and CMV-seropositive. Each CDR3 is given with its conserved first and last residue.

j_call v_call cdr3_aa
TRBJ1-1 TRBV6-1 CASSATGAGDTEAFF
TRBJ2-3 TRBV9 CASSVELHTDTQYF
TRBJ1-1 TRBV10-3 CAISESRQISEAFF
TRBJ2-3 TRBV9 CASSGGTTRTDTQYF
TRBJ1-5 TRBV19 CASIGGFRAEAQHF
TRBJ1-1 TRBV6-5 CASGYSGGGGNTEAFF
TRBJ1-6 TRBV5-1 CASSLVATGSPLHF
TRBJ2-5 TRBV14 CASSPVGGIGIQETQYF
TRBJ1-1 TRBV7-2 CASSLGFGLGQNVFF
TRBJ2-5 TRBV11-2 CASSLATGPQETQYF
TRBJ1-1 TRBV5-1 CASSTQGGGTEAFF
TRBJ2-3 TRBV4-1 CASSQVGTSGVGTTDTQYF
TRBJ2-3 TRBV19 CASSIVGGSTDTQYF
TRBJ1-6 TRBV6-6 CATQGTGNNSPLHF
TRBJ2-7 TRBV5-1 CASSDTGQGYEQYF
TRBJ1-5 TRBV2 CASSGDRALNQPQHF
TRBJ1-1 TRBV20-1 CSVSPGAEAFF
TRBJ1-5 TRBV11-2 CASSLVYRVSNQPQHF
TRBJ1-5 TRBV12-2 CASRLGSGRGQPQHF
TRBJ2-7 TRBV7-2 CASSLGDRFFYEQYF
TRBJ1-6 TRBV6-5 CASSYDRGRSPLHF
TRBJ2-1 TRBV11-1 CASSSGGPGYNEQFF
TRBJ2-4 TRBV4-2 CASSPSGAANIQYF
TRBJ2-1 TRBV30 CAWSVFGLVYLF
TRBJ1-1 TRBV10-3 CATDDRERMNTEAFF
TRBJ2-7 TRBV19 CASSKADRTYEQYF
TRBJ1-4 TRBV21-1 CASSNGRGYEKLFF
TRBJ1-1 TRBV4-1 CASSRPGQNTEAFF
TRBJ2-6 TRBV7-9 CASSPIAGAFSGANVLTF
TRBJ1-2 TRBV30 CAWSLRYDYTF
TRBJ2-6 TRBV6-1 CASSEAAVSGANVLTF
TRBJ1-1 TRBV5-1 CASTLGGARLNTEAFF
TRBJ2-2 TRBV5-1 CASSSQGGTGELFF
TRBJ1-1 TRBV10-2 CASTLLRDTEAFF
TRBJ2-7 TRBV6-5 CASRLTGGSSYEQYF
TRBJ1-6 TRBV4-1 CASSIAGTVFSPLHF
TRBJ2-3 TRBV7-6 CASSLGGQGSTDTQYF
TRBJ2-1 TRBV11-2 CASRLAGSGGEQFF
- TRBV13 CASSYWGGTYEQYF
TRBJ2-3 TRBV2 CASSEERGGTDTQYF
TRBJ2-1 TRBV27 CANPKAGGYNEQFF
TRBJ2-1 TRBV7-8 CASSPLDEQFF
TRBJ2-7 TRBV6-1 CASSGTSGSYEQYF
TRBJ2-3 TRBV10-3 CAISGRGAVTDTQYF
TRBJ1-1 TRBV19 CASRHRARGDEAFF
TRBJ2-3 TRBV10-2 CATKAGESTDTQYF
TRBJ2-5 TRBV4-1 CASSQEGSGGADQYF
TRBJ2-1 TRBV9 CASSVELAGGKEQFF